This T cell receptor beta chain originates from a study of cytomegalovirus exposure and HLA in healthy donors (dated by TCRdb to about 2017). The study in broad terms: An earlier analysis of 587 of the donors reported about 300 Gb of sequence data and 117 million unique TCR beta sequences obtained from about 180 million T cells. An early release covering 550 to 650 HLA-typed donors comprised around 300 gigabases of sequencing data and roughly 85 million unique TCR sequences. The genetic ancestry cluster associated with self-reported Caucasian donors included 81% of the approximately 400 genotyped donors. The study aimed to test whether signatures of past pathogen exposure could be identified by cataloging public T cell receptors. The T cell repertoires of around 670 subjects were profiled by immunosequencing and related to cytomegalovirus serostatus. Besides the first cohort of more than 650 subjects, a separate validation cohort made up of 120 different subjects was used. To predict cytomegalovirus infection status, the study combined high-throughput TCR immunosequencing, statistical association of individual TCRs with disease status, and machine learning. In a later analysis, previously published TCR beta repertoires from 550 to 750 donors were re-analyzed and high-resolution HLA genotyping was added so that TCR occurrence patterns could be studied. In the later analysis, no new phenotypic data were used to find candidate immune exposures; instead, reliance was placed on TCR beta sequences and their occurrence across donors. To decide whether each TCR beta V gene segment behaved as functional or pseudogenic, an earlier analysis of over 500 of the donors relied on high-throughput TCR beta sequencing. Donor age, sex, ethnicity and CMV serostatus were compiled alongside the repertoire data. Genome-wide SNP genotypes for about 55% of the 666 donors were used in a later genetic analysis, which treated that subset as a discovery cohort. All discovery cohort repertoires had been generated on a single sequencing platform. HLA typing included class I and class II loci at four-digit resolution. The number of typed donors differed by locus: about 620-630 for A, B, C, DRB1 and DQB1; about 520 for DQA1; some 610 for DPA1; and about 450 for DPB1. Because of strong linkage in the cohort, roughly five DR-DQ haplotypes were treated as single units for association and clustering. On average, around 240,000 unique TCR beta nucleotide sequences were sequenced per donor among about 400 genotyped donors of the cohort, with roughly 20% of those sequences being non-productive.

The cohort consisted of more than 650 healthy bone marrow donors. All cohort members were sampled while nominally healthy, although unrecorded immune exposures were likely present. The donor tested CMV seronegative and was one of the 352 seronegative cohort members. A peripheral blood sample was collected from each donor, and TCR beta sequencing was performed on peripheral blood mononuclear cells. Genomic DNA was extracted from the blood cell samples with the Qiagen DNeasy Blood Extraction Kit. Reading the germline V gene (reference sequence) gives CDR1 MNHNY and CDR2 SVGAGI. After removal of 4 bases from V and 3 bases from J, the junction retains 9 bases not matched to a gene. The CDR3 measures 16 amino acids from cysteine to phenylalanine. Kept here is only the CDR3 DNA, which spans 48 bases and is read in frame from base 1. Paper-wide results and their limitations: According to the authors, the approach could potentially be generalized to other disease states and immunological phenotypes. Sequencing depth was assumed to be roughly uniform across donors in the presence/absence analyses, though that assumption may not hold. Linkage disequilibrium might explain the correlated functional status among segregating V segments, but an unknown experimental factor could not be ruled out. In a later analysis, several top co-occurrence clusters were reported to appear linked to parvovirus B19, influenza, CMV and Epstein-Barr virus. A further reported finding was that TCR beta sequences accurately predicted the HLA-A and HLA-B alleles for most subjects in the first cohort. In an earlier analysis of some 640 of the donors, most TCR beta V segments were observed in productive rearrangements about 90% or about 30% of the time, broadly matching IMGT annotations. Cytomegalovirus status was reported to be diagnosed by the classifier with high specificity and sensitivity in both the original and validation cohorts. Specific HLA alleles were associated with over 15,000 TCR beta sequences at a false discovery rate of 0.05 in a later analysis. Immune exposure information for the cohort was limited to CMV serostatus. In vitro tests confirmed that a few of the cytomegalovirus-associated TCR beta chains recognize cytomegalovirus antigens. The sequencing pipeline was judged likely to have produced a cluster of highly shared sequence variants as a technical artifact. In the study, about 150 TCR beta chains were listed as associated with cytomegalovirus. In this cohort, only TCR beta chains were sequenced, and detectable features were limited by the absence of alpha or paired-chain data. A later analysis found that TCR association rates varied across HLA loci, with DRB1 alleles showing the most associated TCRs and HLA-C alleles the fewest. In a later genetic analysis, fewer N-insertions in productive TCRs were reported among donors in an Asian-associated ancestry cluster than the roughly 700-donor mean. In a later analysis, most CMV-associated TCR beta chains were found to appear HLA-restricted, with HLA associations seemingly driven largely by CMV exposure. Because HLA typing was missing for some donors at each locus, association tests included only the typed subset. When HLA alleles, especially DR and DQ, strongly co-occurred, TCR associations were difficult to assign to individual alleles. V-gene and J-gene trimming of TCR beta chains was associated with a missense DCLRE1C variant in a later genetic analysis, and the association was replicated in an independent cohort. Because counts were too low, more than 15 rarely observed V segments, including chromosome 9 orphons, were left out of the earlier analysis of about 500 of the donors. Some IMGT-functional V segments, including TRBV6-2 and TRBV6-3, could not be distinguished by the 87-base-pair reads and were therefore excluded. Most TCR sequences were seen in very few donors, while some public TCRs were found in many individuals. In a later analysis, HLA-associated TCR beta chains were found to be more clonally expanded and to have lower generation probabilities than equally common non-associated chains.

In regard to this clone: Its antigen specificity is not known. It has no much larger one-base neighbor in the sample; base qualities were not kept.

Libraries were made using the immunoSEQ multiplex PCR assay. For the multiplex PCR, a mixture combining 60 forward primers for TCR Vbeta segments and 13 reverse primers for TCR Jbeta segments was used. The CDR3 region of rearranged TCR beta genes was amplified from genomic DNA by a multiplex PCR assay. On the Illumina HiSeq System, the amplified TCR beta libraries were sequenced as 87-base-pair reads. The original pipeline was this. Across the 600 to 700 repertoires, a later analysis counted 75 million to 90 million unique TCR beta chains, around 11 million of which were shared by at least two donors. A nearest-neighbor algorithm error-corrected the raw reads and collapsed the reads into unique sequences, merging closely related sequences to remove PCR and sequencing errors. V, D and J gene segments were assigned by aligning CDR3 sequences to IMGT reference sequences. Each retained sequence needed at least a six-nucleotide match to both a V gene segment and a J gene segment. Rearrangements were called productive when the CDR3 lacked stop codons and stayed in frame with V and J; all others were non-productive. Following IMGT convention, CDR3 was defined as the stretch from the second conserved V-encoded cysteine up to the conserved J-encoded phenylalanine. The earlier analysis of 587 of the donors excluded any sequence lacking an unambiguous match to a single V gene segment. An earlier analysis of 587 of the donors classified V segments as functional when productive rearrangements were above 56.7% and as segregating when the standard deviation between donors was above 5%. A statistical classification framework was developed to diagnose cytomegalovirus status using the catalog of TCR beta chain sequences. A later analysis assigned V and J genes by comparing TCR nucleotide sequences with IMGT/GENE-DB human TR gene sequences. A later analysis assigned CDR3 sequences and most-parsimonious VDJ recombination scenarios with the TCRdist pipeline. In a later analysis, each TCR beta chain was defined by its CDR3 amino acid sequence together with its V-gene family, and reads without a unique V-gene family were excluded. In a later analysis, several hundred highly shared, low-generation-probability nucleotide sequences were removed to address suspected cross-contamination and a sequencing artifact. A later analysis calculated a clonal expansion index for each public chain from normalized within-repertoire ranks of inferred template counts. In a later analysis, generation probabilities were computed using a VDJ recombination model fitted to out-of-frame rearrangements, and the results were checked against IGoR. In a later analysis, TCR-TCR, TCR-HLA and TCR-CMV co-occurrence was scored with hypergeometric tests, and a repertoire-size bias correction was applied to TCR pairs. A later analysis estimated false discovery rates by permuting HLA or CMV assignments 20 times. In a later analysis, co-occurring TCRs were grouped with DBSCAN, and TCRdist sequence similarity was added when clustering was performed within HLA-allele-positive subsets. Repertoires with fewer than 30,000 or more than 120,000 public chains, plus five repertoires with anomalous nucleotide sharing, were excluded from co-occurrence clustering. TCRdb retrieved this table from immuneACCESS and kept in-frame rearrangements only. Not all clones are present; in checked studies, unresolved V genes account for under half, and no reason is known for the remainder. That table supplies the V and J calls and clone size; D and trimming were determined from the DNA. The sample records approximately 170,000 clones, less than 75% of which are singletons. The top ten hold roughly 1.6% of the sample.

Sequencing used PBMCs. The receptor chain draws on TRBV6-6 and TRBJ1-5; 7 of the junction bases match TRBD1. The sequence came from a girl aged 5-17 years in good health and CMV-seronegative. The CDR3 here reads CASSSDRGQSNQPQHF. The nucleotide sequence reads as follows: TGTGCCAGCAGTTCCGACCGGGGACAGTCCAATCAGCCCCAGCATTTT.